Sequencing of this TCR beta chain was carried out in a study of blood T cell repertoires in COVID-19. Study-level background: The United States, Italy and Spain provided the acute and convalescent COVID-19 samples. PBMCs, B-cell-depleted T cells, or T cells were the source of the cDNA or gDNA that made up the material.

In the original processing: Reference gene primer amplification gave nucleated cell count estimates. TCRdb's table, derived via immunoSEQ multiplex PCR, lists solely in-frame clones and lacks some. The V and J calls and the clone size are those of that table, but D and trimming were determined from the DNA. The sample gives 90,000 to 100,000 clones, roughly 80% of which show up once; 15% to 20% is in the top ten. The CDR3 is 14 amino acids. The J segment lost 4 bases and the V segment lost 8 bases, leaving 10 bases of the junction unmatched. In germline, CDR1 is MRHNA, CDR2 SNTAGT. The clonotype originates from a woman aged 60-75 years with acute or convalescent COVID-19. The sample taken for sequencing was peripheral blood. This chain uses TRBV6-4 with TRBJ1-2; 7 nucleotides match TRBD1. The CDR3 DNA follows: TGTGCCAGCCGGGGGACAGCCGGCGGCTATGGCTACACCTTC. Translating it yields CASRGTAGGYGYTF.